The 10 T cell receptor beta chains in this list originate from one sample, sequenced in a study of blood T cell repertoires in COVID-19. Profiling relied on immunoSEQ multiplex PCR, and the TCRdb table lists in-frame clones only, not all of them. The repertoire consists of 90,000 or so clones, with roughly 88% occurring once and the leading ten covering over 0.35%. Sample: peripheral blood. These receptors came from a man aged 55 to 69 with acute or convalescent COVID-19.

The J gene is TRBJ2-5, the V gene TRBV19; TRBD1 matches 9 bases. J was trimmed by 5 bases and V by 3 bases; bases with no gene match: 4. From germline, CDR1 is LNHDA and CDR2 SQIVND (reference sequence). This CDR3 comprises 14 residues. The CDR3 nucleotides read TGTGCCAGTAGTATCAACAGGGGGCTTGAGACCCAGTACTTC. Translating it yields CASSINRGLETQYF.

V usage is TRBV20-1 and J usage is TRBJ2-7; weak D call: TRBD1 (5 bases). This CDR3 has 14 amino acids. Deletions cut 3 bases from V and 7 bases from J, with 19 bases between. CDR1 DFQATT and CDR2 SNEGSKA come from the germline V gene (reference sequence). CDR3 coding DNA: TGCAGTGCTAGTTCCGGACACGGCCAGGGAGAGCAGTACTTC. Translating it yields CSASSGHGQGEQYF.

The chain combines TRBV6-1 with TRBJ2-7; possibly TRBD1 for D (6 bases). The CDR3 has 15 residues. Germline CDR1 MNHNS, CDR2 SASEGT. Trimming took 3 bases from V and 3 from J, leaving 15 bases between them. As DNA, the CDR3 is TGTGCCAGCAGTGAGGGGACACTGAAGAGCTACGAGCAGTACTTC. Its protein is CASSEGTLKSYEQYF.

This clone has only one observation. This chain joins TRBV4-1 and TRBJ2-7, with D possibly matching TRBD2 (5 bases). Trimming removed 0 bases at V and 1 base at J, with 16 bases between. Looked up from germline, CDR1 is MGHRA and CDR2 is YSYEKL. This CDR3 has 17 residues. CDR3 sequence reads: CASSQDNGGNPSYEQYF. In DNA, the CDR3 is TGCGCCAGCAGCCAAGATAACGGAGGCAACCCTTCCTACGAGCAGTACTTC.

The chain combines TRBV27 with TRBJ1-5, with unresolved D. The germline V gene has CDR1 MNHEY and CDR2 SMNVEV (reference sequence). Trimming pared 2 bases from V and 5 bases from J, leaving 28 bases between. This CDR3 comprises 20 residues. CDR3 sequence: CASSLPLEGNTTLPHQPQHF. CDR3 in DNA: TGTGCCAGCAGTTTACCCCTGGAGGGTAACACTACTCTTCCCCATCAGCCCCAGCATTTT.

This chain uses TRBV19 with TRBJ1-3, with 9 nucleotides matching TRBD1. The CDR3 spans 16 residues. CDR1 LNHDA and CDR2 SQIVND come from the germline V gene (reference sequence). With 6 bases clipped from V and 0 bases from J, the junction kept 6 bases outside the gene matches. The CDR3 region has the DNA TGTGCCAGTAGATTTGACAGGGGGTACTCTGGAAACACCATATATTTT. The encoded protein is CASRFDRGYSGNTIYF.

The chain employs TRBV19 and TRBJ1-1; TRBD1 aligns across 9 bases. CDR1 LNHDA and CDR2 SQIVND come from the germline V gene (reference sequence). This CDR3 has 12 amino acids. V lost 5 bases and J lost 9; bases outside the gene matches: 4. The CDR3 DNA reads as TGTGCCAGTAGTCCAGGGACAGGGCAAGCTTTCTTT. Its protein product is CASSPGTGQAFF.

This clone was observed a few times. Other DNA sequences in the same sample also yield this CDR3. J is TRBJ2-3 and V is TRBV3-1 (or the pseudogene TRBV3-2); D not certain. The ends were cut back, 3 bases at V and 1 base at J, with 11 bases in the middle. CDR3 length equals 15 residues. The germline gives CDR1 LGHDT, CDR2 YNNKEL (reference sequence). The CDR3: CASSQSGAGTDTQYF. DNA of the CDR3: TGTGCCAGCAGCCAGTCGGGTGCGGGCACAGATACGCAGTATTTT.

The rearrangement uses TRBV30 and TRBJ2-7, with 9 bases aligning to TRBD2. Looked up from germline, CDR1 is GTSNPN and CDR2 is SVGIG (reference sequence). Trimming at V came to 5 bases and at J to 10 bases, leaving 9 bases not matched to a gene. CDR3 length equals 12 residues. The CDR3 protein is CAWASSGSRQYF. CDR3 bases: TGTGCCTGGGCCAGTAGCGGGAGCAGACAGTACTTC.

The chain is built from TRBV5-1 and TRBJ2-2, with TRBD1 matching 8 bases. The V gene's germline CDR1 is SGHRS and CDR2 YFSETQ. This CDR3 is 16 amino acids long. After removal of 0 bases from V and 3 bases from J, the junction contained 4 bases not matched to a gene. The CDR3 nucleotides are TGCGCCAGCAGCTTGGCCCAGGGGGCGGACACCGGGGAGCTGTTTTTT. Its protein is CASSLAQGADTGELFF.